This paragraph covers one T cell receptor (beta chain) sequence. The antigen it binds to is not known. No base quality values were provided; no much bigger clone lies one nucleotide off. This entry belongs to a study of blood T cell repertoires in COVID-19 (TCRdb year 2020). About the investigation overall: Collaborator samples came from the United States, Italy and Spain and covered acute and convalescent phases of COVID-19. The dataset comprised deeply sampled blood TCRbeta repertoires from subjects exposed to, actively infected with, or recovered from COVID-19. The material from the prospective study consisted of cDNA or gDNA derived from T cells, B-cell-depleted T cells, or PBMCs. The repertoires were released in a freely available public database intended as a resource for research on the immune response to SARS-CoV-2. The samples were drawn from two sources: the first 160 participants of the ongoing ImmuneRACE study, and approximately 1,300 subjects contributed by 6 global collaborators. Where available, HLA class I and class II types were obtained from metadata supplied by the sample provider rather than from assay-based typing. A de-identified subject ID, COVID-19 status, age in years and sex were almost always included in the sample metadata.

Collaborating institutions collected whole blood in K2EDTA tubes following their own protocols. For TCRbeta analysis, collaborators shipped samples as frozen whole blood, isolated PBMCs, or DNA extracted from either of those sample types. Broad study findings and their caveats: The quantity of clinical and demographic metadata differed by source and by participant and was supplied without curation.

The immunoSEQ Assay, a bias-controlled multiplex PCR, was used to amplify TCRbeta CDR3 regions from genomic DNA. On the study's bioinformatics: The number of nucleated cells in each sample was estimated from the amplification of reference gene primers within the assay. To quantify the absolute abundance of each unique TCRbeta CDR3 rearrangement, sequence reads were collapsed and filtered. For each sample, productive Simpson clonality was calculated as the square root of Simpson's diversity index across productive rearrangements. TCRdb stores this immuneACCESS table with in-frame sequences only. Part of the clones is absent; in the studies checked, under half of the shortfall reflects unresolved V genes, and no reason is known for the rest. The V and J calls and clone size were taken over from that table, and D and trimming were inferred from the DNA. Within this sample are fewer than 15,000 clones, with around 83% of them counted one time only. Roughly a third of the sample belongs to the ten largest clones.

The CDR3 numbers 12 residues from cysteine through phenylalanine. Only the CDR3 region is kept as DNA, spanning 36 bases read in frame from base 1. The trim is 2 bases for V and 8 bases for J, with a gap of 9 bases between the germline ends. In the germline V gene, CDR1 corresponds to SGHAT and CDR2 to FQNNGV. This sequence originates from a man between 45 and 60 years old with active COVID-19. This sequence uses TRBV11-2 and TRBJ1-2, with no confident D gene call. The sequencing input was peripheral blood. CDR3 reads: CASSLQSTGYTF. The bases read TGTGCCAGCAGCTTACAGTCAACGGGCTACACCTTC.